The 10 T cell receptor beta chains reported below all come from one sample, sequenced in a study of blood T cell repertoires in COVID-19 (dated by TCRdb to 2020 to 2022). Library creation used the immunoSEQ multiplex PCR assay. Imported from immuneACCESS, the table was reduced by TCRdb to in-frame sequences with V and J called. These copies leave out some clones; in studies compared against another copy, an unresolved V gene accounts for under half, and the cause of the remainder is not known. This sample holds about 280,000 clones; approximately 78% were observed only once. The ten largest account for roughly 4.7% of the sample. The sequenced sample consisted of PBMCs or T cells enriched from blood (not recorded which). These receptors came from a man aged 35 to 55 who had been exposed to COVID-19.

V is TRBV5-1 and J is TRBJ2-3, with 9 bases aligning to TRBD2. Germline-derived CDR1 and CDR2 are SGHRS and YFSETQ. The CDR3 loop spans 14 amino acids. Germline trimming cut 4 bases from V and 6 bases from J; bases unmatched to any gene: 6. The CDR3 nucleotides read TGCGCCAGCAGCCCTATTAGCGGGGGTGATACGCAGTATTTT. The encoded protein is CASSPISGGDTQYF.

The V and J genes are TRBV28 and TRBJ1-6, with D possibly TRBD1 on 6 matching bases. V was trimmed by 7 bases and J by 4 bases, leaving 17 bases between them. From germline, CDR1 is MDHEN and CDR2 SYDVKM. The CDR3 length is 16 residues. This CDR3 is CASTSGAVNYNSPLHF. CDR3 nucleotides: TGTGCCAGCACTTCAGGGGCAGTAAATTATAATTCACCCCTCCACTTT.

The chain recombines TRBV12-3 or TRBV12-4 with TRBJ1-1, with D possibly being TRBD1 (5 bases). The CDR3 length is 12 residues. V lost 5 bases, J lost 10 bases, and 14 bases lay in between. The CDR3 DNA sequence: TGTGCCAGCAGTCCTAGGTCCAGGGCAGCTTTCTTT. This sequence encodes CASSPRSRAAFF.

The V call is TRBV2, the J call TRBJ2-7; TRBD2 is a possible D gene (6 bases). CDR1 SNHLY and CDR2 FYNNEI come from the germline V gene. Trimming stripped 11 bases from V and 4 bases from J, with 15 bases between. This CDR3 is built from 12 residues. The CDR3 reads CAGGLNQYEQYF. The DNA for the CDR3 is TGTGCCGGGGGACTTAACCAGTACGAGCAGTACTTC.

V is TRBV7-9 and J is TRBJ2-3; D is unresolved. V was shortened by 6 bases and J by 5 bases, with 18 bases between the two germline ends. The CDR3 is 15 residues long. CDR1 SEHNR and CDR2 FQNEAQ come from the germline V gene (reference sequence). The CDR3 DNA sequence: TGTGCCAGCAGTTCAGGTGCTTATAGAGTAGATACGCAGTATTTT. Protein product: CASSSGAYRVDTQYF.

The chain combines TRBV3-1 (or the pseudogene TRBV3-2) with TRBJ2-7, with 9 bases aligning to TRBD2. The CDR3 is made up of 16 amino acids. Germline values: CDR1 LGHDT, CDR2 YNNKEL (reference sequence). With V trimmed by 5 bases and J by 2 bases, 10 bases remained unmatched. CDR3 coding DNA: TGTGCCAGCAGCGCGGCACCCAGCGGGAGGACCTACGAGCAGTACTTC. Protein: CASSAAPSGRTYEQYF.

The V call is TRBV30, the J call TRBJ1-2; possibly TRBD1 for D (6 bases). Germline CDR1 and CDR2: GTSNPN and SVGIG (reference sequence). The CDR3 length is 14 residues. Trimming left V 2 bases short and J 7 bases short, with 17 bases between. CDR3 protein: CAWSSGVSRSGYTF. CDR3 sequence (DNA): TGTGCCTGGAGTTCAGGGGTATCTCGCTCTGGCTACACCTTC.

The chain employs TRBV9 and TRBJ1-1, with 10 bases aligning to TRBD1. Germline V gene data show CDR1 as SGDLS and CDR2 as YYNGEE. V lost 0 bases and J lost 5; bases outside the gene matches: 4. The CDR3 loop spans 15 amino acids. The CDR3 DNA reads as TGTGCCAGCAGCGTAGCCGGGACAGGGGCAACTGAAGCTTTCTTT. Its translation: CASSVAGTGATEAFF.

The CDR3 spells CASSFETSITYTF. The CDR3 nucleotides read TGTGCCAGCAGCTTTGAGACAAGTATTACTTACACCTTC. J is TRBJ1-2 and V is TRBV7-9, with no clear D. The V gene lost 3 bases and the J gene lost 11 bases, with 16 bases spanning the gap. The CDR3 loop spans 13 amino acids. Germline V lookup: CDR1 SEHNR, CDR2 FQNEAQ (reference sequence).

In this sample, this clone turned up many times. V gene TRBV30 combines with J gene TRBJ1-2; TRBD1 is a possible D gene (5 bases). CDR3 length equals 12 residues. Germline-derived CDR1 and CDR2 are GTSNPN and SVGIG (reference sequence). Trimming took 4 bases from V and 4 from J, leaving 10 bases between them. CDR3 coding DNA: TGTGCCTGGATCAGGGAATCCTATGGCTACACCTTC. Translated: CAWIRESYGYTF.